This T cell receptor beta chain originates from a study of Graves' ophthalmopathy and Graves' hyperthyroidism (dated by TCRdb to the late 2010s). For context, the study as a whole: A patient counted as having stable hyperthyroidism if there was no progression to ophthalmopathy within 18 months of follow-up. In total, 135 blood samples were TCR-sequenced: 43 ophthalmopathy, about 75 hyperthyroidism and some 17 hyperthyroidism-to-ophthalmopathy patients. TCR beta repertoire signatures were used to distinguish Graves' ophthalmopathy from Graves' hyperthyroidism and to predict progression to ophthalmopathy. For independent validation, a separate cohort was made up of around 19 hyperthyroidism patients plus 17 patients who later progressed from hyperthyroidism to ophthalmopathy. A discovery set of 90 to 100 patients (about 45 ophthalmopathy, 60 or so stable hyperthyroidism) was enrolled to explore V-J signatures distinguishing ophthalmopathy from hyperthyroidism. Following sample collection, hyperthyroidism patients were given methimazole at a starting dose of 30 mg daily, and ophthalmopathy patients were given high-dose intravenous methylprednisolone. In five or six hyperthyroidism patients, T-cell repertoires of thyroid tissue and blood were compared. Study-level results and caveats: Ophthalmopathy was separated from stable hyperthyroidism by the 13-signature model with around 89% sensitivity and roughly 83% specificity in cross-validation and with 80%/75% in the test set. Among expanded thyroid clonotypes with frequency above 0.001, most also showed up in blood, which suggests that blood repertoires may reflect the thyroid immune response. No statistical method was used to set the sample size in advance, and the investigators knew which group each participant was assigned to. In validation, the model predicted ophthalmopathy progression with 55% to 71% sensitivity and 72% to 80% specificity; more than ten predicted patients were CT-confirmed with GO in a median of about 7.1 months.

Hyperthyroidism patients were newly diagnosed, were aged 18 to 65 years, and had a disease duration under 2 months. Patients with other autoimmune diseases, uncontrolled infections, pregnancy or lactation were excluded from the study. Diagnosis relied on clinical symptoms, serum thyroxine, TRAb, thyroid ultrasound and orbital computed tomography. Total RNA was extracted using Trizol reagent, and RNA quality was checked on an Agilent 2100 Bioanalyzer. The V end loses 8 bases and the J end loses 3 bases, and a stretch of 11 bases separates them. Measured from the cysteine to the phenylalanine, the CDR3 is 12 residues long. The retained sequence is limited to the CDR3, 36 bases, with the frame set at the first base. From a lookup of the germline V gene, CDR1 and CDR2 are WSHSY and SAAADI. For repertoire sequencing, the TCR beta CDR3 regions were amplified from RNA transcripts. The first round was an RT-PCR using HTBI primers with the Qiagen OneStep RT-PCR kit, and this first round was followed by a second-round multiplex PCR, then size selection and purification. Libraries were sequenced paired-end with 100 bp reads on an Illumina HiSeq2000. In the source study's methods: Reads were processed with SOAPnuke, discarding reads with adapters, uncalled bases, mean Phred below 15, or no exact constant-primer or identifier match. COPE v1.2.5 was used to merge high-quality paired reads. Each unique nucleotide sequence was treated as a clonotype, and MiTCR v1.1 was used to align the clonotypes to the IMGT TRB V, D and J references. Analysis was restricted to V-J combinations with a frequency above 0.0001, which covered 98% to 99.2% of repertoires. For each V-J combination, a TCR clonal expansion and chaos score was defined as the ratio of F50 clonal expansion to chaos observed in the TCRdist matrix. Features were reduced by Welch's t-statistics and random forest to around 14 V-J combinations, which fed a naive Bayes classifier. The Morisita-Horn index was used to measure how similar the thyroid and blood repertoires were. Through fastp at Q25 and MiXCR, TCRdb rebuilt clones from the public reads, retaining in-frame beta chains. For every CDR3 protein sequence, its rows merge into one entry that carries the most common genes and DNA. TCRdb's processing, not the authors' own work, is the source of the V and J calls. The table for this sample lists 580,000 or so distinct CDR3 sequences; 35% to 40% of them were counted only once. The biggest ten clones account for about 4% of the sample.

There are many counts of this clonotype. Its antigen specificity is not known. One base away there is no much larger clone; base qualities are not given. The sequenced sample was peripheral blood or thyroid tissue (not recorded which). This clonotype was sampled from an adult man with Graves' hyperthyroidism. The chain couples TRBV10-2 to TRBJ2-7; the D gene is possibly TRBD2, with 7 bases matching. The sequence in DNA is TGCGCCAGCGGGGGGGCCCTCTACGAGCAGTACTTC. This is translated as CASGGALYEQYF.